This T cell receptor (beta chain) is from a study of blood T cell repertoires in COVID-19. At the level of the study: Symptom resolution, clearance, or two negative PCRs marked the recovered donors of Cohort 3. In each case, the material was cDNA or gDNA derived from T cells, B-cell-depleted T cells, or PBMCs.

CDR3 length equals 15 residues. J gave up 4 bases and V 0 bases, and 3 bases lay outside the gene matches. Germline V gives CDR1 SGHKS, CDR2 YYEKEE (reference sequence). Per the authors' pipeline: Quantification of nucleated cells was approximated via reference gene primer amplification. Clones were sequenced by immunoSEQ multiplex PCR, and TCRdb holds only the in-frame ones, with some missing. V, J and clone size were drawn from that table, and D and trimming were deduced from the DNA. The sample shows a few hundred thousand clones, more than 75% of them seen only once. Sequencing was performed on PBMCs or T cells enriched from blood (not recorded which). The chain couples TRBV5-5 to TRBJ2-1; 8 bases are a match to TRBD2. This TCR was sampled from a woman aged 55-69 years in a cohort exposed to, infected with or recovered from COVID-19 (not recorded which). In nucleotides, the CDR3 is TGTGCCAGCAGCTTGGCGGCTAGCGGGTACAATGAGCAGTTCTTC. Amino acids: CASSLAASGYNEQFF. The full variable domain, completed using reference TRBV5-5 and TRBJ2-1, is DAGVTQSPTHLIKTRGQQVTLRCSPISGHKSVSWYQQVLGQGPQFIFQYYEKEERGRGNFPDRFSARQFPNYSSELNVNALLLGDSALYLCASSLAASGYNEQFFGPGTRLTVL.